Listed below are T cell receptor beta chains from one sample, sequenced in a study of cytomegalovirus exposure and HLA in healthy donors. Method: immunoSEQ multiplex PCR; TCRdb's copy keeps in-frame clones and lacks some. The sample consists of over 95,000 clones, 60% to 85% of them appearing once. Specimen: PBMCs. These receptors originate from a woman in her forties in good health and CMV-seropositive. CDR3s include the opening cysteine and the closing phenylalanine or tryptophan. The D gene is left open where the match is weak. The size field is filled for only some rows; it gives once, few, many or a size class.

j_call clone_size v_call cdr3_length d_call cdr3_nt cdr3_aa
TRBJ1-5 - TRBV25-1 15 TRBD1 TGTGCCAGCAGTGAATTGGGGACAGGGAATCAGCCCCAGCATTTT CASSELGTGNQPQHF
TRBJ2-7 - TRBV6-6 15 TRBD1 TGTGCCAGCAGGTCCGGGACAGGGGGCTACTACGAGCAGTACTTC CASRSGTGGYYEQYF
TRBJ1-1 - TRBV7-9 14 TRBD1 TGTGCCAGCAGCGCAACAGGGGGTGGGACTGAAGCTTTCTTT CASSATGGGTEAFF
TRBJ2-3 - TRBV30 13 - TGTGCCTGGAGTGACAGGAACACAGATACGCAGTATTTT CAWSDRNTDTQYF
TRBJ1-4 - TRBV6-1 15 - TGTGCCAGCAGTGAAGGGAGGGGATCGGGTGAAAAACTGTTTTTT CASSEGRGSGEKLFF
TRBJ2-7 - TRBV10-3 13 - TGTGCCATCAGTCACGACAAGATCTACGAGCAGTACTTC CAISHDKIYEQYF
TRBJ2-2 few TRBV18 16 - TGTGCCAGCTCCGGGGGAGGAGATCGGGACACCGGGGAGCTGTTTTTT CASSGGGDRDTGELFF
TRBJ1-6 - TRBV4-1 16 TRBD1 TGCGCCAGCAGCCAAGTTGGGACAGGGTCGGGCTCACCCCTCCACTTT CASSQVGTGSGSPLHF
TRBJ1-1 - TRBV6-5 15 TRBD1 TGTGCCAGCAGGGGCTATGGACAGGGGAACACTGAAGCTTTCTTT CASRGYGQGNTEAFF
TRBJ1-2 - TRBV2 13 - TGTGCCAGCCAGCCGGGACAAACCTATGGCTACACCTTC CASQPGQTYGYTF
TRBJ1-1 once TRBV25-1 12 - TGTGCCAGCTTTCAGGGGAACACTGAAGCTTTCTTT CASFQGNTEAFF
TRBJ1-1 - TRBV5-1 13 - TGCGCCAGCACCCTTGGAGCTGAGACTGAAGCTTTCTTT CASTLGAETEAFF